This TCR beta chain was observed in a study of blood T cell repertoires in COVID-19 (dated by TCRdb to 2020 to 2021). Regarding the research as a whole: Samples covering the acute and convalescent phases of COVID-19 were provided by collaborators in the United States, Italy and Spain. The samples were drawn from two sources: the first 160 participants of the ongoing ImmuneRACE study, and 1,000 to 1,500 subjects contributed by 6 global collaborators. A de-identified subject ID, COVID-19 status, age in years and sex were almost always included in the sample metadata. A freely available public database, intended as a resource for researchers studying the immune response to SARS-CoV-2, is where the repertoires were released. The prospective study material was composed of cDNA or gDNA derived from T cells, B-cell-depleted T cells, or PBMCs. Where HLA class I and class II types were available, the types were taken from metadata supplied by the sample provider, not from assay-based typing. The dataset comprised deeply sampled blood TCRbeta repertoires from subjects exposed to, actively infected with, or recovered from COVID-19.

This clone showed up just a few times. Its antigen is still unknown. Per-nucleotide qualities are absent, and no much larger clonotype sits a single base away. In the prospective study, participants were about 18 to 90 years old, resided in around 25 geographic areas of the United States, and were enrolled through a virtual design. To assign participants to cohorts, the prospective study relied on clinical history that participants themselves reported in a screening survey and a study questionnaire. For ImmuneRACE Cohort 3, a participant was defined as recovered based on two consecutive negative NP/OP PCR tests, clearance by a healthcare professional, or resolution of symptoms. In the prospective study, whole blood, serum and a nasopharyngeal or oropharyngeal swab were collected from each participant by mobile phlebotomists. Participants in the prospective study had the option to provide additional blood draws and questionnaires over an approximately 2-month period. Before DNA extraction, prospective study blood samples were shipped either frozen or at room temperature.

What the work shows at the level of the full study, not this receptor alone: How much clinical and demographic metadata was included differed by source and by participant, and the metadata was provided uncurated.

TCRbeta CDR3 regions were amplified from genomic DNA by means of the immunoSEQ Assay, a bias-controlled multiplex PCR. The authors' analysis ran thus. Within the assay, amplification of reference gene primers was used to estimate how many nucleated cells each sample contained. Sequence reads were collapsed and filtered to measure the absolute abundance of every unique TCRbeta CDR3 rearrangement. For each sample, productive Simpson clonality was calculated as the square root of Simpson's diversity index across productive rearrangements. TCRdb retrieved this table from immuneACCESS and kept in-frame rearrangements only. Not all clones are present; in checked studies, unresolved V genes account for under half, and no reason is known for the remainder. V, J and clone size reflect that table, while D and trimming were determined from the DNA. The sample includes roughly 200,000 clones, with roughly 83% observed a single time. About 8.6% of the sample belongs to the ten largest clones.

The TCR comes from a woman between 25 and 40 years old who had recovered from COVID-19. Input material: PBMCs or T cells enriched from blood (not recorded which).

The nucleotide sequence reads TGTGCCAGTAGTCTGCAACTAGCGGGAGGCTACGAGCAGTACTTC. Its product reads: CASSLQLAGGYEQYF. The chain couples TRBV19 to TRBJ2-7; 12 bases in between match TRBD2. CDR1 and CDR2 are read off the germline V gene (reference sequence) as LNHDA and SQIVND. V ends up 5 bases short and J 3 bases short, with an unmatched junction base count of 5. The CDR3 has 15 amino acids, counting the end cysteine and phenylalanine. Only the CDR3 region is kept as DNA, spanning 45 bases read in frame from base 1.